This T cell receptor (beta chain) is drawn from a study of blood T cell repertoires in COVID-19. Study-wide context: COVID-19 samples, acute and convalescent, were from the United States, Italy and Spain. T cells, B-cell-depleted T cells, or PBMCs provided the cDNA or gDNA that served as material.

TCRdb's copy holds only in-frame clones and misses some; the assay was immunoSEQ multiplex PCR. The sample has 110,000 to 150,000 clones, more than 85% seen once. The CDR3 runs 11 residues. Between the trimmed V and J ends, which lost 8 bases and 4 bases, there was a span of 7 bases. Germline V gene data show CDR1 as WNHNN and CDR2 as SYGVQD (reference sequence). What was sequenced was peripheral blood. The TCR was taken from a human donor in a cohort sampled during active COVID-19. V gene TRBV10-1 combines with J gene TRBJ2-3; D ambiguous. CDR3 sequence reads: CASGQADTQYF. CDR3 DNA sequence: TGCGCCAGCGGGCAGGCAGATACGCAGTATTTT.